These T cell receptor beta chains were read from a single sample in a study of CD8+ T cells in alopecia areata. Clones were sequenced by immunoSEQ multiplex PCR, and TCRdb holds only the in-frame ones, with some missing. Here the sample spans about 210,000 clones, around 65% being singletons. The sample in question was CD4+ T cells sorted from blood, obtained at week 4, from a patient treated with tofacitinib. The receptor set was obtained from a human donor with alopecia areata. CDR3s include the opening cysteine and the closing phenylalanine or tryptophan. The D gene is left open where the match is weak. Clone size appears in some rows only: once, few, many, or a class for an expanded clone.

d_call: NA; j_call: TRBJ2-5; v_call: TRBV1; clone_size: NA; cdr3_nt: TGCACCAGCAGCCAACCGGGACTAGAGACCCAGTACTTC; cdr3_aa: CTSSQPGLETQYF
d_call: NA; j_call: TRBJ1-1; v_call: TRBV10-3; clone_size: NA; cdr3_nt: TGTGCCATCTCAGGGGCGTACACTGAAGCTTTCTTT; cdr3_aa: CAISGAYTEAFF
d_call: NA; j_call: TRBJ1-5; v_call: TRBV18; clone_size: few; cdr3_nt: TGTGCCAGCTCACCACGGGGTCAGCCCCAGCATTTT; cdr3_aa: CASSPRGQPQHF
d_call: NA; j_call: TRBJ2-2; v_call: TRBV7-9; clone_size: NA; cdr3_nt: TGTGCCAGCAGCGGATACACCGGGGAGCTGTTTTTT; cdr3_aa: CASSGYTGELFF
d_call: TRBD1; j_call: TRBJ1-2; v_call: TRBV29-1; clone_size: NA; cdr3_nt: TGCAGCGTTGCGCCTCTCTATGCTGGGACAGGGGCTAGCACCTTC; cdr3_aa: CSVAPLYAGTGASTF
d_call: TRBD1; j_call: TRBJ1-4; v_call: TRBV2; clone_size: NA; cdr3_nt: TGTGCCAGCAGCCCCTCGACAGGGGGATTTGAAAAACTGTTTTTT; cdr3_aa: CASSPSTGGFEKLFF
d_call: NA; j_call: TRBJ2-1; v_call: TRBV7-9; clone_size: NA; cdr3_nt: TGTGCCAGCAGTCAGGGCTCAGGGATCATTACAGATGAGCAGTTCTTC; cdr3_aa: CASSQGSGIITDEQFF
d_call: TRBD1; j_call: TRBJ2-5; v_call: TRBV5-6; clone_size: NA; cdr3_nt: TGTGCCAGCAGCTTGAAGGGGGCCGAGACCCAGTACTTC; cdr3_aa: CASSLKGAETQYF
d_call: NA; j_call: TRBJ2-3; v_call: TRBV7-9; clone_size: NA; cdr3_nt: TGTGCCAGCATGCCGGGAACAGATACGCAGTATTTT; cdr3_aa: CASMPGTDTQYF
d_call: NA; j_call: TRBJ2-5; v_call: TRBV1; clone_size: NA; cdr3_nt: TGCACCAGCAGCCAAGATCGGGGCAGGGCTCGCGAGACCCAGTACTTC; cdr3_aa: CTSSQDRGRARETQYF
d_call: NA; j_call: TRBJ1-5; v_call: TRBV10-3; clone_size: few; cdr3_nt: TGTGCCATCAGTGTGGGGGGGCGCGAGAATCAGCCCCAGCATTTT; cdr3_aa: CAISVGGRENQPQHF
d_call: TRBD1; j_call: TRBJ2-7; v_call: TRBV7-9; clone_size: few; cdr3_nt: TGTGCCAGCAGCCCCACTTTGGGACAGGGCTACGAGCAGTACTTC; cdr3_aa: CASSPTLGQGYEQYF
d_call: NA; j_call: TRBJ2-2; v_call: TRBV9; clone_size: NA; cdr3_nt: TGTGCCAGCAGCGTAGCCTGGGGGAAGACCGGGGAGCTGTTTTTT; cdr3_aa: CASSVAWGKTGELFF
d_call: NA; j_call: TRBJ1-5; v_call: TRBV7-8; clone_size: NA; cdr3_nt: TGTGCCAGCAGCTTAGGCAGGGAGGGCAATCAGCCCCAGCATTTT; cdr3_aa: CASSLGREGNQPQHF
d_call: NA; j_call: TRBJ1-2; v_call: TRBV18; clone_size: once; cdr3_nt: TGTGCCAGCTCACCCCCACCGAGACAGTTGATACCCTATGGCTACACCTTC; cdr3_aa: CASSPPPRQLIPYGYTF
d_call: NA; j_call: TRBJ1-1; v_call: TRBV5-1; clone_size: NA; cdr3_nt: TGCGCCAGCAGCTTGGGGACGGTGAACACTGAAGCTTTCTTT; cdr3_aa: CASSLGTVNTEAFF
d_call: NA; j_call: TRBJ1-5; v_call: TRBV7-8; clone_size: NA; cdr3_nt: TGTGCCAGCAGCTTAGTAGGGGAGTTAAATCAGCCCCAGCATTTT; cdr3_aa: CASSLVGELNQPQHF
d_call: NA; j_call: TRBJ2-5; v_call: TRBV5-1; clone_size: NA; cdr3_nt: TGCGCCAGCAGCCCTGGACAGTACCAAGAGACCCAGTACTTC; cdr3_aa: CASSPGQYQETQYF
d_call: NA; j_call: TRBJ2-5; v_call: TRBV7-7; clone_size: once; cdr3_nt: TGTGCTAGCAGTCCCCACCCGGGAGAGACCCAGTACTTC; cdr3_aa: CASSPHPGETQYF
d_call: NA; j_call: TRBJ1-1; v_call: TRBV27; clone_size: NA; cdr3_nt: TGTGCCAGCGCGGTAAGAAACCATATGAACACTGAAGCTTTCTTT; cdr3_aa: CASAVRNHMNTEAFF
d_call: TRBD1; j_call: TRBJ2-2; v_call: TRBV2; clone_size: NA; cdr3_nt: TGTGCCAGCAATAGCAGGGGGTCCACCGGGGAGCTGTTTTTT; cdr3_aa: CASNSRGSTGELFF
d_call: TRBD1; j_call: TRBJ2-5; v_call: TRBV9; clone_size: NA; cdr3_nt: TGTGCCAGCAGCGTCGGGACAGGGTACCAAGAGACCCAGTACTTC; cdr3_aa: CASSVGTGYQETQYF
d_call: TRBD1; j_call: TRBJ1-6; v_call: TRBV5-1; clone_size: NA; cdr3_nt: TGCGCCAGCAGCTCGGTCCCGGGACAGGGACCAGATTCACCCCTCCACTTT; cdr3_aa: CASSSVPGQGPDSPLHF
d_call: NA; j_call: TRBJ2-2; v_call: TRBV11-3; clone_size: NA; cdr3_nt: TGTGCCAGCAGCAAGGGACTCCCGACCGGGGAGCTGTTTTTT; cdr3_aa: CASSKGLPTGELFF
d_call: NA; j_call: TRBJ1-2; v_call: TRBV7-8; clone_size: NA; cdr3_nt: TGTGCCAGCAGCTTAACCCGGGGGAGGCAGTCCTATGGCTACACCTTC; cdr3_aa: CASSLTRGRQSYGYTF
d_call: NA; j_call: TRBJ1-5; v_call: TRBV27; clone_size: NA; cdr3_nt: TGTGCCAGCAGTGCCTCCTGGGGTCAGCCCCAGCATTTT; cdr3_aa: CASSASWGQPQHF
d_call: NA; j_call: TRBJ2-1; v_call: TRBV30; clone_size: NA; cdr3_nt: TGTGCCTGGAGTAATGGGCGTAACTCCTACAATGAGCAGTTCTTC; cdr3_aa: CAWSNGRNSYNEQFF
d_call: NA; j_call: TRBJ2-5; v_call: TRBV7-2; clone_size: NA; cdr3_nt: TGTGCCAGCAGCCCTCGACGGGTGATACAAGAGACCCAGTACTTC; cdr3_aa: CASSPRRVIQETQYF
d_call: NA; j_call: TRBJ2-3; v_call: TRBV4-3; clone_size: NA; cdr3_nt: TGCGCCAGCAGCCTAGGTGGGGGTAGCACAGATACGCAGTATTTT; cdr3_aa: CASSLGGGSTDTQYF